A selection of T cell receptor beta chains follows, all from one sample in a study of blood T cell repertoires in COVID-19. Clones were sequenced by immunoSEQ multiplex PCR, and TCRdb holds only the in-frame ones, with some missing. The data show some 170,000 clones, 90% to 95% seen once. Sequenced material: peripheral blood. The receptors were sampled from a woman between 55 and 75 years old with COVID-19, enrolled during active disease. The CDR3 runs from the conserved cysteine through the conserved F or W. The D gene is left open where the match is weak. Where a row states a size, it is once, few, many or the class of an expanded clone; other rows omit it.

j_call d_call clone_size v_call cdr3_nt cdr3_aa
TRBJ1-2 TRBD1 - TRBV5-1 TGCGCCAGCAGCCCCCAAACAGGGGGTGACTATGGCTACACCTTC CASSPQTGGDYGYTF
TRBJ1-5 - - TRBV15 TGTGCCACCAGCAGGCCGGGGAGCAATCAGCCCCAGCATTTT CATSRPGSNQPQHF
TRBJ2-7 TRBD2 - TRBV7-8 TGTGCCAGCAGCACCTCCGGGACTAGCGGGGGCACCTACGAGCAGTACTTC CASSTSGTSGGTYEQYF
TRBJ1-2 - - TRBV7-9 TGTGCCAGCAGCTTACGACAGGCCGGCTACACCTTC CASSLRQAGYTF
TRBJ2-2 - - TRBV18 TGTGCCAGCTCCCAGGCGATGGACACCGGGGAGCTGTTTTTT CASSQAMDTGELFF
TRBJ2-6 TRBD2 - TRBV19 TGTGCCAGTAGTAGGCCAGGGACTAGCTCTGGGGCCAACGTCCTGACTTTC CASSRPGTSSGANVLTF
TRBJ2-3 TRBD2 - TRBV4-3 TGCGCCAGCAGCCATCACGCGGGGGCGGGGGGACGCACAGATACGCAGTATTTT CASSHHAGAGGRTDTQYF
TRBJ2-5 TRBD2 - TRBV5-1 TGCGCCAGCAGCTCCGGGACTAGCGGGGGGGCCTTCCGGGAGACCCAGTACTTC CASSSGTSGGAFRETQYF
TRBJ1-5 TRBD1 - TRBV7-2 TGTGCCAGCAGCCCCCGGCAGGGGGCGGGCAATCAGCCCCAGCATTTT CASSPRQGAGNQPQHF
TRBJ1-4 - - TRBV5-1 TGCGCCAGCAGCTTGTGGGAGGGAGCTGGTGAAAAACTGTTTTTT CASSLWEGAGEKLFF
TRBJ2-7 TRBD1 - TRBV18 TGTGCCAGCTCAACCGGGACAGGGTCGTTGCCCGAACTCCTCGAGCAGTACTTC CASSTGTGSLPELLEQYF
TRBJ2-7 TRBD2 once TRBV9 TGTGCCAGCAGCGTAGGCGCCGGCGCGGGGAGGGTCCACGAGCAGTACTTC CASSVGAGAGRVHEQYF
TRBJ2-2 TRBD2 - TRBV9 TGTGCCAGCAGCGCCGAGACTAGCGGGGGCAACACCGGGGAGCTGTTTTTT CASSAETSGGNTGELFF
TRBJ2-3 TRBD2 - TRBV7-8 TGTGCCAGCACCTCGGGGGGGCTCTACACAGATACGCAGTATTTT CASTSGGLYTDTQYF
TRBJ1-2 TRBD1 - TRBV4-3 TGCGCCAGCAGCCAAGGGACAGGGTATAACTATGGCTACACCTTC CASSQGTGYNYGYTF
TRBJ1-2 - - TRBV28 TGTGCCAGCAGTTTAATCACCGGGGGGCAAGGGAGGTTCGCAGAATATGGCTACACCTTC CASSLITGGQGRFAEYGYTF